This T cell receptor (beta chain) is drawn from a study of blood T cell repertoires in COVID-19. Study information: Donors in the United States, Italy and Spain gave samples during acute or convalescent COVID-19. In each case, the material was cDNA or gDNA derived from T cells, B-cell-depleted T cells, or PBMCs.

Authors' methods: By means of reference gene primer amplification, nucleated cell counts were estimated. Repertoires were generated with immunoSEQ multiplex PCR, while TCRdb's copy carries only in-frame clones and drops some. That table supplies the V and J calls and clone size; D and trimming were determined from the DNA. The data show approximately 280,000 clones, approximately 85% seen once. Source material: peripheral blood. This TCR came from a man between 45 and 60 years old with active or convalescent COVID-19.

In DNA form, the CDR3 reads TGCGCCAGCAGCCCCAGGGCGGGGGTATTCCAAGAGACCCAGTACTTC. This gives the protein CASSPRAGVFQETQYF. The chain is built from TRBV5-1 and TRBJ2-5; 7 bases align to TRBD2. The CDR3 is 16 amino acids. Germline lookup yields CDR1 SGHRS and CDR2 YFSETQ. With V trimmed by 4 bases and J by 1 base, 10 bases remained unmatched.